Listed below are T cell receptor beta chains from one sample, sequenced in a study of blood T cell repertoires in COVID-19. The table came from immunoSEQ multiplex PCR; TCRdb's copy has only in-frame clones and leaves some out. The top ten clones hold more than 7% of a sample with 140,000 to 150,000 clones, 75% to 85% of them seen once. The sequencing input was peripheral blood. The receptors shown here come from a human donor with acute or convalescent COVID-19. The donor label of this sample is uncertain. Both conserved end residues are part of each CDR3. Fields, in order: clone size, J gene, V gene, D gene, CDR3 DNA, CDR3 protein. D genes are given only for firm matches. Some rows mark clone size as missing; the rest say once, few, many or name a class of expanded clone.

. | TRBJ1-2 | TRBV5-4 | TRBD1 | TGTGCCAGCAGCTATTTTCCTCCGGGACAGGGCTTTCCGGGGAGCACCTTC | CASSYFPPGQGFPGSTF
. | TRBJ1-3 | TRBV19 | . | TGTGCCAGTAGTCTCGGAACAGGGTACGGAAACACCATATATTTT | CASSLGTGYGNTIYF
. | TRBJ1-2 | TRBV16 | TRBD1 | TGTGCCAGCAGCCCGCGACAGGGAAACTATGGCTACACCTTC | CASSPRQGNYGYTF
. | TRBJ2-2 | TRBV9 | TRBD1 | TGTGCCAGCAGCGTAGGACAGGGGTCGAACACCGGGGAGCTGTTTTTT | CASSVGQGSNTGELFF
once | TRBJ1-1 | TRBV6-1 | . | TGTGCCAGCACTACAGGCGGGGCACCCCCAACTGAAGCTTTCTTT | CASTTGGAPPTEAFF
. | TRBJ1-2 | TRBV24-1 | . | TGTGCCACCAGTGAATCGGGACAATATGGCTACACCTTC | CATSESGQYGYTF
. | TRBJ2-2 | TRBV14 | TRBD1 | TGTGCCAGCAGCCCGGCCAGGGGGCTCGGCACCGGGGAGCTGTTTTTT | CASSPARGLGTGELFF
many | TRBJ1-2 | TRBV11-2 | . | TGTGCCAGCAGCTTACCCGGGGGTAGCCTTAACTATGGCTACACCTTC | CASSLPGGSLNYGYTF
few | TRBJ2-1 | TRBV5-1 | TRBD1 | TGCGCCAGCAGCTTGGAGGGACAGGCCATTAGCTCCTACAATGAGCAGTTCTTC | CASSLEGQAISSYNEQFF
. | TRBJ1-2 | TRBV7-8 | TRBD1 | TGTGCCAGCAGCGTACGACAGGGGGCTAACTATGGCTACACCTTC | CASSVRQGANYGYTF
. | TRBJ2-3 | TRBV29-1 | . | TGCAGCGTTGAGCCGGGACTTGACTTAGATACGCAGTATTTT | CSVEPGLDLDTQYF
. | TRBJ2-5 | TRBV11-2 | TRBD2 | TGTGCCAGCAGCTTAGGCACTAGCGGCCAAGAGACCCAGTACTTC | CASSLGTSGQETQYF
. | TRBJ2-2 | TRBV20-1 | . | TGCAGTGCTAGTAGCGGAGCGAACACCGGGGAGCTGTTTTTT | CSASSGANTGELFF
. | TRBJ1-4 | TRBV4-1 | . | TGCGCCAGCAGCCAAGATCCATTTGCAACTAATGAAAAACTGTTTTTT | CASSQDPFATNEKLFF
. | TRBJ1-5 | TRBV6-5 | . | TGTGCCAGCAGTTCCCAGGGACAATCGGGACAGCCCCAGCATTTT | CASSSQGQSGQPQHF
. | TRBJ1-5 | TRBV27 | TRBD1 | TGTGCCAGCAGAGGGACCGGCACCGGGACAGGGGTCAATCAGCCCCAGCATTTT | CASRGTGTGTGVNQPQHF
. | TRBJ2-1 | TRBV6-5 | TRBD2 | TGTGCCAGCACCCAGGGACTAGCGGGCGGGAATGAGCAGTTCTTC | CASTQGLAGGNEQFF
. | TRBJ1-5 | TRBV6-5 | . | TGTGCCAGCAGTTACACAGACAATCAGCCCCAGCATTTT | CASSYTDNQPQHF
. | TRBJ1-1 | TRBV5-1 | . | TGCGCCAGCAGCTTGGCCCTCCCAGGCACTGAAGCTTTCTTT | CASSLALPGTEAFF
. | TRBJ1-2 | TRBV14 | TRBD1 | TGTGCCAGCAGCCAAGGCCTATGGACAGGTTTTAACTATGGCTACACCTTC | CASSQGLWTGFNYGYTF
few | TRBJ2-3 | TRBV27 | . | TGTGCCAGCAGCGTCCTAGCTAGCACAGATACGCAGTATTTT | CASSVLASTDTQYF
. | TRBJ1-5 | TRBV27 | . | TGTGCCAGCAGTTTGGAGGGCGTGGGCAATCAGCCCCAGCATTTT | CASSLEGVGNQPQHF
. | TRBJ2-2 | TRBV5-1 | . | TGCGCCAGCAGCTTGGAGACAGTGACTACCGGGGAGCTGTTTTTT | CASSLETVTTGELFF
. | TRBJ1-1 | TRBV4-2 | TRBD1 | TGTGCCAGCAGCCAAGTCGGGACAGTCGAAGCTTTCTTT | CASSQVGTVEAFF
. | TRBJ1-3 | TRBV7-9 | TRBD1 | TGTGCCAGCAGCTTTACTACAGGGGGGTTAAACACCATATATTTT | CASSFTTGGLNTIYF
. | TRBJ1-2 | TRBV27 | . | TGTGCCAGCAGTTTATCGGCGGAGGGTAACTATGGCTACACCTTC | CASSLSAEGNYGYTF
. | TRBJ1-3 | TRBV6-4 | . | TGTGCCAGCAGCCGGGGGGGCCCTGAGGACACCATATATTTT | CASSRGGPEDTIYF
. | TRBJ1-1 | TRBV7-9 | TRBD1 | TGTGCCAGCAGCCACTCGGACAGGGTAGGCACTGAAGCTTTCTTT | CASSHSDRVGTEAFF
. | TRBJ2-1 | TRBV19 | TRBD2 | TGTGCCAGTAGTCCACGAACAGCGGGGGGGGCACATGAGCAGTTCTTC | CASSPRTAGGAHEQFF
. | TRBJ2-1 | TRBV5-1 | TRBD1 | TGCGCCAGCAGCTTCGGACAGGGGGCTAATGAGCAGTTCTTC | CASSFGQGANEQFF
. | TRBJ1-4 | TRBV2 | . | TGTGCCAGGACGGCCGCACGGGGAAAAAAACTGTTTTTT | CARTAARGKKLFF
. | TRBJ1-1 | TRBV6-1 | TRBD1 | TGTGCCAGCAGTGAAGCTTTGACAGGGTTGACTGAAGCTTTCTTT | CASSEALTGLTEAFF
few | TRBJ1-6 | TRBV10-3 | . | TGTGCCATCAGCTCGAGGGGGTTAGAGAATTCACCCCTCCACTTT | CAISSRGLENSPLHF